This T cell receptor (beta chain) was profiled in a study of patients and donors after allogeneic stem cell transplantation. TCRdb processed the RT-PCR reads anew with MiXCR; each CDR3 protein has one entry. The sample consists of 410,000 or so distinct CDR3 sequences, 15% to 20% of them appearing once. The CDR3 sequence is 17 residues long. Trimming took 0 bases from V and 5 from J; bases not matched to a gene: 8. Germline lookup yields CDR1 ENHRY and CDR2 SYGVKD. This receptor was identified in a human donor who was either an allogeneic HSCT recipient or a stem cell or donor lymphocyte infusion donor (not recorded which). It is not recorded whose cells these are; they may come from a transplant donor. Specimen: blood, either unsorted or a sorted T cell fraction (not recorded which). V is TRBV10-3 and J is TRBJ2-5, with TRBD1 matching 11 bases. The CDR3 bases are TGTGCCATCAGTGAGTCGTTTTGGACAGGGGGCGATGAGACCCAGTACTTC. It specifies CAISESFWTGGDETQYF.